The sequence of this T cell receptor (beta chain) was determined in a study of blood T cell repertoires in COVID-19. Study background: Samples representing acute and convalescent COVID-19 were sourced from the United States, Italy and Spain.

This CDR3 region has 15 residues. The germline V gene encodes CDR1 ENHRY and CDR2 SYGVKD. Trimming left V 0 bases short and J 7 bases short, with 10 bases between. As originally analysed: Amplification from reference gene primers served as the basis for estimated nucleated cell counts. Sequencing was performed with immunoSEQ multiplex PCR; in TCRdb, only in-frame clones are kept and a portion is missing. V, J and clone size are those of that table, while D and trimming were read from the DNA. The sample yields about 120,000 clones, 70% to 80% seen once. This receptor was identified in a woman older than 75 with acute or convalescent COVID-19. Sequenced sample: peripheral blood. The chain has TRBV10-3 and TRBJ1-6; D is perhaps TRBD1 (5 bases). CDR3 protein: CAISESTRGNSPLHF. The CDR3 DNA reads as TGTGCCATCAGTGAGTCCACAAGGGGAAATTCACCCCTCCACTTT.